This T cell receptor (beta chain) derives from a study of T cells after yellow fever vaccination (dated by TCRdb to between 2018 and 2021). Study-level background: The SMART-Seq v4 Ultra Low Input RNA kit was used to prepare libraries from fractions with low cell numbers. To follow T-cell clones before and after both primary and booster YFV17D yellow fever vaccination, bulk TCR alpha and beta repertoires underwent longitudinal sequencing. Two healthy male donors made up the cohort, one aged 18 to 30 years and the other aged 30 to 40 years. Bulk PBMC replicates and cell subsets were isolated from blood drawn at multiple timepoints before and after both primary and secondary immunization. On the study overall, not on this receptor specifically: A small fraction of clonotypes showed up in both the CD4 and CD8 compartments, probably as a result of convergent recombination. The secondary T-cell response was weaker than the primary response but faster, peaking on day 5 instead of day 15. Because only a couple of donors were included in the study, the extent to which the findings can be generalized is limited. After the booster, most of the clones that had expanded following primary vaccination were detected again (almost 98% of CD4 and more than 85% of CD8), which suggests that memory was broadly maintained. Because abundant contaminating clonotypes from the bulk population could be contained in FACS-sorted repertoires, computational filtering was required.

The treatment or condition label of this sample denotes: live attenuated yellow fever vaccine strain. PBMCs were isolated from peripheral blood using a standard Ficoll-Paque protocol. Dynabeads CD4 and CD8 positive selection kits were used to isolate the CD4 and CD8 T-cell fractions. TriZol was used to extract RNA from bulk PBMCs, CD4 and CD8 fractions, and dextramer-positive and dextramer-negative fractions. TCR cDNA was synthesized by 5'RACE template switching, which introduced a universal primer site and unique molecular identifiers. cDNA synthesis was primed from both the TCR alpha and TCR beta constant segments. Library amplification used two PCR steps, and the second PCR step added sample barcodes and sequencing adapters. Sequencing of libraries was performed on Illumina HiSeq 2500 (2x100 bp) or NovaSeq (2x150 bp). As for the original processing: Demultiplexing of reads and collapsing into UMI consensus sequences were performed with MIGEC, and V(D)J alignment was carried out with MiXCR. Vaccine-responding clonotypes were identified with edgeR using replicate PBMC samples, with FDR below 0.01 and a log2 fold change above 5 up to day 15 being required. CD4 or CD8 identity was assigned to each bulk clonotype according to whether the clonotype was present at higher abundance in the sequenced CD4 repertoire or the sequenced CD8 repertoire. TCRdb ran its own pipeline on the public reads, namely fastp trimming at Q25 and MiXCR clone calling, and kept in-frame beta chains. Entries that share a CDR3 protein sequence are merged under the most common genes and DNA. The V and J calls, along with clone size, are taken from TCRdb and not from the paper's own processing. This sample gives roughly 140,000 distinct CDR3 sequences in total; less than 9.5% of them show up just once. The ten most abundant clones make up roughly 0.73% of the sample.

This clonotype was observed many times. Its antigen specificity is not known. No much larger clone exists at a distance of one base, and base qualities are not known. The sequence derives from a young man who received the YFV17D yellow fever vaccine. The input for sequencing was CD4+ T cells sorted from PBMCs, taken 5 days after the yellow fever booster vaccination.

DNA sequence: TGTGCCAGCGAGGGACAGGGGAGGGTTTATGGCTACACCTTC. This translates into CASEGQGRVYGYTF. The V gene is TRBV28 and the J gene is TRBJ1-2; TRBD1 agrees with 10 junctional bases. CDR1 MDHEN and CDR2 SYDVKM were looked up in the germline V gene. At the junction V is shortened by 8 bases and J by 5 bases; bases outside the gene matches: 8. Taken from cysteine to phenylalanine, the CDR3 has 14 residues. Kept here is only the CDR3 DNA, which spans 42 bases and is read in frame from base 1.